This TCR beta chain appears in the sequencing data of a study of technical replicates of blood from four donors. Produced via immunoSEQ multiplex PCR; TCRdb's table is partial and in-frame only. The data contain 55,000 to 75,000 clones, just under 95% of them singletons. V shed 5 bases and J 8 bases; nucleotides not matched to a gene: 6. The CDR3 is 14 residues long. Germline V gene data show CDR1 as MNHEY and CDR2 as SVGAGI. The genes are TRBV6-5 and TRBJ2-7; 13 bases map to TRBD2. Sequencing input: PBMCs. The sequence came from a human donor in good health. Some clones in this sample may be carry-over from other donors' samples. CDR3 nucleotides: TGTGCCAGCAGTACGATGGGACTAGCGGGAAAGCAGTACTTC. This encodes CASSTMGLAGKQYF.